Listed below are T cell receptor beta chains from one sample, sequenced in a study of T cells in Graves' hyperthyroidism and ophthalmopathy. MiXCR, applied by TCRdb to the multiplex PCR reads, yields one record per CDR3 protein. Of roughly 500,000 distinct CDR3 sequences in the sample, approximately 25% were seen once. The sequenced sample consisted of blood. The receptors shown here come from a woman aged 25 to 39 with Graves' ophthalmopathy. The conserved cysteine and the conserved F or W are not part of the CDR3 here. Each record gives: V gene, CDR3 protein.

>TRBV20-1
SARRPGQGDETQY
>TRBV7-3
ASSLGALGTQY
>TRBV28
ASSISRIGTGNTEAF
>TRBV27
ASTPRAGEETQY
>TRBV11-1
ASSLFSGQGDFSTEAF
>TRBV20-1
SARGQGFNQPQH
>TRBV6-2/TRBV6-3
ASSQRGGYNEQF
>TRBV7-8
ASSLSRDSRNYEQY
>TRBV20-1
SARDGGGAYEQY
>TRBV6-5
ASSRASYEQY
>TRBV20-1
SAREPEDYEQY
>TRBV7-2
ASSFSGTSVHEQY
>TRBV30
AWSVRVGWGNNSPLH
>TRBV30
AWSIGGALYEQY
>TRBV29-1
SVDGLGGANVLT
>TRBV28
ASSSGQGAIYQETQY
>TRBV10-3
ATVRETEAF
>TRBV27
ASSLRGADEQY
>TRBV20-1
SAKDRNQPQH
>TRBV7-6
ASSAFTGQSSYEQY
>TRBV5-1
ASSLSGPENTEAF
>TRBV11-1
ASSGRIRGKNTEAF
>TRBV28
ASSYRLVADTQY
>TRBV5-6
ASSFLGVGGEAF
>TRBV7-2
ASSGAGGDVETQY
>TRBV12-3/TRBV12-4
ASSPGAGELF
>TRBV28
ASAGLESTDTQY
>TRBV12-3/TRBV12-4
ASSLGSRVVETQY
>TRBV19
ASSPQGPTEAF
>TRBV12-3/TRBV12-4
ASFRSNTEAF
>TRBV7-2
ASSWDRGSPYEQY
>TRBV12-3/TRBV12-4
ASSLKEGGYEQY
>TRBV12-3/TRBV12-4
ASSAGGTTYEQY
>TRBV20-1
SARLSTNTGELF
>TRBV6-5
ASSYSYQPQH
>TRBV28
ASSLGVGRGNPGELF
>TRBV25-1
ASLDPAGPEAF
>TRBV6-1
ATWTGGGGNQPQH
>TRBV7-7
ASSLTAGELF
>TRBV5-1
ASSLVPTSETQY
>TRBV20-1
SAQRGDGETQY
>TRBV7-2
ASSFYRGPSYEQY
>TRBV6-2/TRBV6-3
ASSTDSPGNQPQH
>TRBV6-2/TRBV6-3
ASSYSGLAGHQETQY
>TRBV12-3/TRBV12-4
ARDATVKTEAF
>TRBV24-1
ATSDLGASGANVLT
>TRBV12-3/TRBV12-4
ASNRLAGDTGELF
>TRBV12-3/TRBV12-4
ASSKQNQPQH
>TRBV30
AWSRSDTEAF
>TRBV4-3
ASTQEWDNGPQYEQY
>TRBV6-2/TRBV6-3
ASSKRQGARTEAF
>TRBV20-1
SASPNANPWGAF
>TRBV7-2
ASSLGRGEVGPWKETQY
>TRBV6-5
ASSFPRGYGYT
>TRBV6-2/TRBV6-3
ASSPKDNSPLH